This TCR beta chain originates from a study of cytomegalovirus exposure and HLA in healthy donors. Findings and limits, study-wide: TRBV6-2, TRBV6-3 and some other V segments were excluded as indistinguishable.

The CDR3 covers 13 residues. V trimming: 6 bases; J trimming: 9 bases; junction bases outside the gene matches: 6. Germline assignment: CDR1 MNHEY and CDR2 SMNVEV (reference sequence). In the PCR, 60 Vbeta and 13 Jbeta primers were used. The repertoire was sequenced with immunoSEQ multiplex PCR; TCRdb's copy has only in-frame clones and lacks some. The sample lists some 160,000 clones, roughly 83% seen once, with roughly 1.4% in the top ten. Details on this clone: Antigen: not known.

This TCR was sampled from a woman younger than 30 in good health and CMV-seronegative. The chain recombines TRBV27 with TRBJ1-5; 9 bases fit TRBD1. Sequencing was performed on PBMCs. The CDR3 loop reads CASSQDRGRPQHF. The CDR3 region has the DNA TGTGCCAGCAGCCAGGACAGGGGTAGGCCCCAGCATTTT.